Sequencing of this T cell receptor beta chain was carried out in a study of blood T cells in healthy people across ages (dated by TCRdb to between 2015 and 2016). As for the study more broadly: In model experiments, template switching captured roughly one uniquely barcoded TCR beta cDNA molecule for every two T cells. To track age-related changes in TCR beta repertoire diversity, the study relied on deep sequencing normalized with unique cDNA molecular identifiers. The donors were divided into four age groups: young (average roughly 17 years), middle-aged (almost 40), aged (around 59) and long-lived (roughly 82). Using the same blood draw, the study looked at two additional independent replicas of 1 million unique cDNA reads for two donors, one aged 18 to 30 and the other aged 80 or older.

Donors were roughly 40 systemically healthy Caucasian individuals from Russia aged roughly 6 to 95 years. About 10 milliliters of peripheral blood were collected from each donor into EDTA-treated Vacutainer tubes. Ficoll-Paque density-gradient centrifugation was used to isolate PBMCs, with at least 6.5 million per sample. Trizol reagent was used to extract total RNA from PBMCs, with at least 5 micrograms per sample. Naive CD45RAhigh/CD27high T cell percentages were measured by flow cytometry on a PBMC aliquot from every donor. As concerns this clonotype: There is no known antigen for this receptor. The record has no base qualities; no much larger clone is one base away.

Paper-wide results and their limitations: As age increased, observed TCR beta diversity per million T cells dropped in a roughly linear way, and a significant reduction was already evident by age 40. Because profiling used bulk unsorted PBMCs, naive and antigen-experienced compartments could not be compared conclusively. Total diversity estimates from one million sequenced T cells were considered lower bounds and underestimates. Compared with the aged group, more naive CD4+ T cells, fewer expanded clones and increased TCR diversity were shown by the long-lived group, suggesting age selection. There was a strong correlation between observed TCR beta diversity and the percentage of naive T cells measured by flow cytometry. Because the CMV infection status of the donors was unknown, age-related changes in expanded clonotypes may potentially have been confounded.

According to the germline V gene (reference sequence), CDR1 reads DFQATT and CDR2 reads SNEGSKA. The V and J ends are trimmed by 0 bases and 0 bases, leaving 9 bases between them. The CDR3 sequence holds 15 residues, the cysteine and phenylalanine included. CDR3 DNA only is kept here, 45 bases in frame from base 1. The method behind the library was 5' RACE. The listed sequencing device is Illumina HiSeq 2500. A second PCR of roughly 7 to 11 cycles was run with a J-beta primer mix and a sample-barcoded 5' primer. A template-switch 5' adaptor carrying 12 random nucleotides introduced a unique molecular identifier onto each TCR beta cDNA molecule. Each sample yielded at least 2.5 million CDR3-containing paired-end reads. First-strand cDNA synthesis was performed from all RNA using the Mint cDNA synthesis kit, with priming by a TRBC-specific oligonucleotide. After uracil-DNA glycosylase treatment, a first 18-cycle PCR used universal primers M1SS and BC2_uni_R on all cDNA. Per the original workflow: For normalization, 1 million high-quality reads were randomly selected from each sample, with every read carrying a distinct molecular identifier. Instead of being binned into consensus sequences, reads with shared molecular identifiers were discarded. MiTCR, run with a Q25 quality threshold and the strictest error-elimination algorithm, handled CDR3 identification, clonotype clustering and error correction. A nonparametric unseen species model with Euler transformation was used to estimate lower-bound total TCR beta diversity. TCRdb trimmed public reads at Q25 via fastp, called clones via MiXCR and kept in-frame beta chains. CDR3 protein duplicates are merged, each entry listing the most common genes and DNA. The V and J calls were not made by the authors but by TCRdb's processing. This sample has some 890,000 distinct CDR3 sequences in its table, and 25% to 35% of those were observed once. Roughly 10% of the sample is held by the ten biggest clonotypes.

These data were likewise used in another study, on T cells of mothers and their children. From that second study: Donors were nine systemically healthy Caucasian individuals: three mothers and their six children. cDNA synthesis consumed the entire amount of extracted RNA, loaded at approximately 1.6 ug RNA in each 15 ul reaction. In the second PCR, sample barcodes and 2-4 random nucleotides were introduced via the M1S primer. More than 9.5 million TCR beta CDR3 reads were obtained from each mother, and several million reads were obtained from each child. Thymic selection shapes the output of TCR recombination in a similar way in related and unrelated pairs, and inherited differences have a minor effect. Normalized repertoire overlap was always slightly but never significantly higher in related than unrelated mother-child pairs. With a sensitivity of approximately 100 clones per million clonotypes, no persistent microchimeric T cell clones were detected. In the study, deep NGS was used to compare the TCR beta repertoires of mothers and children, and features distinguishing related mother-child pairs from unrelated individuals were sought. The mean age was 40 +/- 4 years for the mothers and around 10 +/- 4 years for the children. After adapter ligation with NEBNext reagents, the libraries were sequenced on Illumina HiSeq 2000 with 100+100 nt paired-end reads. Mother and child libraries were prepared a month apart and sequenced in separate runs to prevent cross-contamination. Each donor had between about 450,000 and 2,100,000 distinct TCR beta clonotypes identified. Naive TCR beta clonotypes were estimated from low-frequency clonotypes matched to each donor's FACS-determined naive share, without sorting.

The sequence joins TRBV20-1 to TRBJ1-5, with the D gene not confidently named. This clonotype originated in a woman in her 40s in good health. Sequenced sample: blood. The DNA reads TGCAGTGCTAGAGATCCTGACGGTAGCAATCAGCCCCAGCATTTT. Translated, it reads CSARDPDGSNQPQHF.